This T cell receptor (beta chain) emerged from a study of T-cell reconstitution after alpha-beta-depleted transplantation in children. A TCRbeta library incorporating unique molecular identifiers was prepared. TCRdb re-called the PCR reads through MiXCR, storing one row per CDR3 protein. Among hundreds of thousands of distinct CDR3 sequences listed, 15% to 20% were seen once. Germline lookup yields CDR1 SGHTA and CDR2 FQGNSA. The CDR3 extends over 14 amino acids. V lost 1 base to trimming and J lost 0 bases, with 4 bases between them. This clonotype was counted a few times. This chain uses TRBV7-2 with TRBJ1-5; D remains unclear. The source is a human donor who donated a stem cell graft to a child with acute myeloid leukemia. The sample here was PBMCs from the stem cell graft donor, taken from the stem cell graft. CDR3 nucleotides: TGTGCCAGCAGCTTAGACGTTAGCAATCAGCCCCAGCATTTT. Amino acid sequence: CASSLDVSNQPQHF.